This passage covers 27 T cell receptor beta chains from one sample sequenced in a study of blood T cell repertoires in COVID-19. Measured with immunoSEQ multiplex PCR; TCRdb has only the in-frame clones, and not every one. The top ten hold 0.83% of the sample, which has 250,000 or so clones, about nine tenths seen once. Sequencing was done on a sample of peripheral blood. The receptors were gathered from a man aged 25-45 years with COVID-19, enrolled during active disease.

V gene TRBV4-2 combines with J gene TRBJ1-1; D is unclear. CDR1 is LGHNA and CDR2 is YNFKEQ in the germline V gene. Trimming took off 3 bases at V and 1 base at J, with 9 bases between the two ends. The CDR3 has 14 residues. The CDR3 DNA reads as TGTGCCAGCAGCCAGCCATCGGGGAACACTGAAGCTTTCTTT. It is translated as CASSQPSGNTEAFF.

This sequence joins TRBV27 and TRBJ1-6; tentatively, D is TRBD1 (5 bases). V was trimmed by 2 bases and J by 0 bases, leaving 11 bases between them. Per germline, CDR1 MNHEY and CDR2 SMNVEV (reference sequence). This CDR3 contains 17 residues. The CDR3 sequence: CASSLNRQSSYNSPLHF. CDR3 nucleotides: TGTGCCAGCAGTTTAAACAGGCAAAGCTCCTATAATTCACCCCTCCACTTT.

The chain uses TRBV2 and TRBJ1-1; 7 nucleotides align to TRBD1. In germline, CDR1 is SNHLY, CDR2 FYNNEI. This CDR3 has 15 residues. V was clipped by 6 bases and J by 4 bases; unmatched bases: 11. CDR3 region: CASSGLQGTGTEAFF. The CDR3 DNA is TGTGCCAGCAGCGGACTACAGGGGACGGGCACTGAAGCTTTCTTT.

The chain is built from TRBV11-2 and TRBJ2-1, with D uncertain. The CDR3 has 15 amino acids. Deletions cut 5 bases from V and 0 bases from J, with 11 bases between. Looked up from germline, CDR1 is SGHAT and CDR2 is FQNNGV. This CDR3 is CASSPVSGSYNEQFF. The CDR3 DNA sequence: TGTGCCAGCAGCCCCGTCTCGGGCTCCTACAATGAGCAGTTCTTC.

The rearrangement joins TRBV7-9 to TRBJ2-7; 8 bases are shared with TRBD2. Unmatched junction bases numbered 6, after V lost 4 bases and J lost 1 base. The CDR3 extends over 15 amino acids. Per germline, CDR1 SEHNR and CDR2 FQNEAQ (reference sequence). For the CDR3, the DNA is TGTGCCAGCAGCTCCTTAGCGGGGCAATCCTACGAGCAGTACTTC. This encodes CASSSLAGQSYEQYF.

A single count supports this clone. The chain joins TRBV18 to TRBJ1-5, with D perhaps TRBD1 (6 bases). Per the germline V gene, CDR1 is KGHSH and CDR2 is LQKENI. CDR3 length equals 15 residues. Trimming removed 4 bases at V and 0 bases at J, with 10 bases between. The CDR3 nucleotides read TGTGCCAGCTCACAAACAGGGTCTAGCAATCAGCCCCAGCATTTT. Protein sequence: CASSQTGSSNQPQHF.

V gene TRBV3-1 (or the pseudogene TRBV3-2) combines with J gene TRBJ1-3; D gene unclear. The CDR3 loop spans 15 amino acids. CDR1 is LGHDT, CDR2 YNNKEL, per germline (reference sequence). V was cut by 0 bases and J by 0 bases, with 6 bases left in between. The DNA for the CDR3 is TGTGCCAGCAGCCAAGACAGTCGCTCTGGAAACACCATATATTTT. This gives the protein CASSQDSRSGNTIYF.

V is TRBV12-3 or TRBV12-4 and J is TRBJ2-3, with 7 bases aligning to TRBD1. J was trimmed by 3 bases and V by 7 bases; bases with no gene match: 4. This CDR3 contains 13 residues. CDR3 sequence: CASTHRGTDTQYF. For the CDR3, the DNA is TGTGCCAGCACCCACAGGGGTACAGATACGCAGTATTTT.

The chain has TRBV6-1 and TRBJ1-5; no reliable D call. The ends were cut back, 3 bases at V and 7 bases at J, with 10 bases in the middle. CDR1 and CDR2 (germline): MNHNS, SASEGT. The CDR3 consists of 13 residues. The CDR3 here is CASSDGVWQPQHF. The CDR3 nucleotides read TGTGCCAGCAGTGACGGGGTTTGGCAGCCCCAGCATTTT.

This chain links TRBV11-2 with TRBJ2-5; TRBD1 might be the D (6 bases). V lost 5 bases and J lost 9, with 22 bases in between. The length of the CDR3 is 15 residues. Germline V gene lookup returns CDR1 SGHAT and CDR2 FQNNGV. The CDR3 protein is CASSLGRTAARAQYF. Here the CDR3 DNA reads TGTGCCAGCAGCCTTGGTCGGACAGCCGCAAGGGCCCAGTACTTC.

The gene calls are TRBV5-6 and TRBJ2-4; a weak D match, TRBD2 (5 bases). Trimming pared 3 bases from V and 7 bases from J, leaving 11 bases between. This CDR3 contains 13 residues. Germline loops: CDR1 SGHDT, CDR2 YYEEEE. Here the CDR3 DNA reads TGTGCCAGCAGCTCGAGAGGGTCGAACATTCAGTACTTC. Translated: CASSSRGSNIQYF.

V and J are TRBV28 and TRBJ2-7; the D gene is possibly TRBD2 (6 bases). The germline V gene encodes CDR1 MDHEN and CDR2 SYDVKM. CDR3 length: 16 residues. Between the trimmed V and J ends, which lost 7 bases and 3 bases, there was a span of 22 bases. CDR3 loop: CASTRGGGLLIYEQYF. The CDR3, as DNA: TGTGCCAGCACCCGGGGAGGAGGACTTCTTATCTACGAGCAGTACTTC.

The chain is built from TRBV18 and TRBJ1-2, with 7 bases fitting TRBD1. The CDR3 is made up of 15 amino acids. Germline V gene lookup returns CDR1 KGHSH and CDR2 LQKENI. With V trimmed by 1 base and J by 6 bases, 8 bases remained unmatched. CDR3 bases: TGTGCCAGCTCACCACAGGGGGCAAATGGTCATGGCTACACCTTC. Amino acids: CASSPQGANGHGYTF.

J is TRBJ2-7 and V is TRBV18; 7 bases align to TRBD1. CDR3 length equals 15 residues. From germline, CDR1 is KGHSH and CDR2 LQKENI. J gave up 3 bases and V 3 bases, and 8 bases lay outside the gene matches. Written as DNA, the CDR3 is TGTGCCAGCTCACCCGACAGGGTCAGAGGCTACGAGCAGTACTTC. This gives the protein CASSPDRVRGYEQYF.

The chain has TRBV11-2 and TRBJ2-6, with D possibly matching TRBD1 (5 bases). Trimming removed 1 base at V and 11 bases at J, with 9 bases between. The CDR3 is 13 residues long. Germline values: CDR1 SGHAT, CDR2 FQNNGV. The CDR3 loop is CASSLGAGHVLTF. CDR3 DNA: TGTGCCAGCAGCTTAGGGGCAGGGCACGTCCTGACTTTC.

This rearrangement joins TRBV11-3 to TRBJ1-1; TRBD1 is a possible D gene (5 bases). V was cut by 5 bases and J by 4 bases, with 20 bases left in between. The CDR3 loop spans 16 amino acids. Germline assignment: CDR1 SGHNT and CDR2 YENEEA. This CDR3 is CASSPGGARASTEAFF. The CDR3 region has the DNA TGTGCCAGCAGCCCGGGAGGGGCCAGGGCGAGCACTGAAGCTTTCTTT.

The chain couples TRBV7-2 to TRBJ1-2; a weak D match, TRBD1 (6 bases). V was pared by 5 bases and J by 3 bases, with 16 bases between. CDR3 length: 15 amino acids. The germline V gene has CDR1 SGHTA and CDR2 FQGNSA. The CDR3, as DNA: TGTGCCAGCAGCCCCGGGCGACAGGCCGACTATGGCTACACCTTC. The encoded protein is CASSPGRQADYGYTF.

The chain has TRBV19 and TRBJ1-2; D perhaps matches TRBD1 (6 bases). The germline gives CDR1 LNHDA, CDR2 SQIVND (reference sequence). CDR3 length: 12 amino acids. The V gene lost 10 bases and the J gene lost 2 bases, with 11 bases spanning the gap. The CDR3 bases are TGTGCCATTAAGACAGGAAACTATGGCTACACCTTC. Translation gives CAIKTGNYGYTF.

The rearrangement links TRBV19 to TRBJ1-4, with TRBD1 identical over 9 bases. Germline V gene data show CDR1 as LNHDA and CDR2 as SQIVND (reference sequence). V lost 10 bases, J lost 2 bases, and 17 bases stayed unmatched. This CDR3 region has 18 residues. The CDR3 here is CATAPTGGDSYTNEKLFF. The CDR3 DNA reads TGTGCCACCGCACCTACAGGGGGCGACTCATATACTAATGAAAAACTGTTTTTT.

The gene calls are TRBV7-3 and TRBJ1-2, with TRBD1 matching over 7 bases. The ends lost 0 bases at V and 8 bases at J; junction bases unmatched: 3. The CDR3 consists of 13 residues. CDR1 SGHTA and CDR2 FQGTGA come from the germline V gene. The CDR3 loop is CASSLTTGEGYTF. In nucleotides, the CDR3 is TGTGCCAGCAGCTTAACAACAGGGGAAGGCTACACCTTC.

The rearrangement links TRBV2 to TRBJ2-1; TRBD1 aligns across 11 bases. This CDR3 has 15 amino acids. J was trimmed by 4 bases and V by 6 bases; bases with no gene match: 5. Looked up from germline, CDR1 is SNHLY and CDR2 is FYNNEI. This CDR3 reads CASRGDRGRYNEQFF. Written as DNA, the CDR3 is TGTGCCAGCAGGGGGGACAGGGGGAGGTACAATGAGCAGTTCTTC.

CDR3 nucleotide sequence: TGTGCCATCAGTGAGGATCTAGCGGGGAGCACAGATACGCAGTATTTT. Translating gives CAISEDLAGSTDTQYF. The chain joins TRBV10-3 to TRBJ2-3; TRBD2 agrees at 9 bases. J gave up 0 bases and V 2 bases, and 3 bases lay outside the gene matches. Germline V gene sequence: CDR1 ENHRY, CDR2 SYGVKD. This CDR3 spans 16 amino acids.

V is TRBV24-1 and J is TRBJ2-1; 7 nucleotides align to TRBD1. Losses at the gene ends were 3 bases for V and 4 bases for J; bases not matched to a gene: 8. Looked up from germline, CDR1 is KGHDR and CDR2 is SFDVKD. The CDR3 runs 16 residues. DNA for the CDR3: TGTGCCACCAGTGATACGAACGGGACAGATTACAATGAGCAGTTCTTC. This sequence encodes CATSDTNGTDYNEQFF.

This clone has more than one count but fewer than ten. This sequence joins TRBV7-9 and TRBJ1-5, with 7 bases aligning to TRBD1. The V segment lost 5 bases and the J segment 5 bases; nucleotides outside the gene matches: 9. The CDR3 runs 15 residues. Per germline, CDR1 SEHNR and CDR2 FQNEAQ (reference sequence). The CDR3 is CASSHGTAKDQPQHF. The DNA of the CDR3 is TGTGCCAGCAGCCACGGGACAGCGAAAGATCAGCCCCAGCATTTT.

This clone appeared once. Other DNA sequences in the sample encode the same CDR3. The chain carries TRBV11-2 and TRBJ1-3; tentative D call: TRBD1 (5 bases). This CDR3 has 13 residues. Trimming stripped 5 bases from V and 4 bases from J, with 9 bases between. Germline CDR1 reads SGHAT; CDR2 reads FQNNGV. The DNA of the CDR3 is TGTGCCAGCAGCCAGCAGGGAGGAAACACCATATATTTT. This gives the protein CASSQQGGNTIYF.

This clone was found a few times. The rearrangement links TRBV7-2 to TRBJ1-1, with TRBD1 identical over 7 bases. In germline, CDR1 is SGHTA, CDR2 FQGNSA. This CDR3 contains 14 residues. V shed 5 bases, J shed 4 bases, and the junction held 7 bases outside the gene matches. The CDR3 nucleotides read TGTGCCAGCAGCCGGGACAGCCGGTTCACTGAAGCTTTCTTT. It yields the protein CASSRDSRFTEAFF.

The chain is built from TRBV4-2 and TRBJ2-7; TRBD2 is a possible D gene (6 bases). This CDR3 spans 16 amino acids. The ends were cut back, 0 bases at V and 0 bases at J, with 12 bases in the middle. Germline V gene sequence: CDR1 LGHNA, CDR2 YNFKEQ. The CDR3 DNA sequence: TGTGCCAGCAGCCAAGAGCCGGGGGACCACTCCTACGAGCAGTACTTC. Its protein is CASSQEPGDHSYEQYF.